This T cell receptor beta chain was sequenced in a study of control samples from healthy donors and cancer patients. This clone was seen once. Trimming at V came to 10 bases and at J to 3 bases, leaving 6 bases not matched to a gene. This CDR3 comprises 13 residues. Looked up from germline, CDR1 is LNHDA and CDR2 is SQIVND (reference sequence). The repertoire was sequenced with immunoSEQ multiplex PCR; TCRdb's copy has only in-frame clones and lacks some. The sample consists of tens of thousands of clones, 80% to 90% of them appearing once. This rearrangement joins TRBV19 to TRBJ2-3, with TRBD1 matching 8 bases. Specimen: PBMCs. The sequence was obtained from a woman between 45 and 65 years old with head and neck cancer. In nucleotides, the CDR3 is TGTGCCACTCAGGGGGCCGCGACAGATACGCAGTATTTT. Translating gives CATQGAATDTQYF. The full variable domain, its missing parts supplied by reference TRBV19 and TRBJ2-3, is DGGITQSPKYLFRKEGQNVTLSCEQNLNHDAMYWYRQDPGQGLRLIYYSQIVNDFQKGDIAEGYSVSREKKESFPLTVTSAQKNPTAFYLCATQGAATDTQYFGPGTRLTVL.